The clone carrying this T cell receptor (beta chain) was recorded only once. V lost 2 bases and J lost 6, with 16 bases in between. The CDR3 loop spans 15 amino acids. CDR1 and CDR2 from the germline V gene are KGHSH and LQKENI. The data belong to a study of blood T cell repertoires in COVID-19. Authors' processing steps: Cell counts per sample came from amplifying reference gene primers. Measured with immunoSEQ multiplex PCR; TCRdb has only the in-frame clones, and not every one. V and J calls plus clone size are reproduced from that table; the DNA served to infer D and trimming. Here the sample spans hundreds of thousands of clones, around four fifths being singletons.

The chain combines TRBV18 with TRBJ1-2; TRBD1 is a possible D gene (5 bases). The sample was peripheral blood. This TCR was recovered from a woman between 70 and 85 years old with active or convalescent COVID-19. The CDR3 sequence is CASSPERAGGDGYTF. CDR3 sequence (DNA): TGTGCCAGCTCACCAGAACGGGCCGGGGGAGATGGCTACACCTTC.